These 13 T cell receptor beta chains came from one sample sequenced in a study of T-cell memory formation after mild COVID-19. TCRdb redid the calling of the 5' RACE reads with MiXCR, one entry per CDR3 protein. The data show about 50,000 distinct CDR3 sequences, over 6.5% seen once. Sequencing was performed on PBMCs or a T cell subset sorted from them (not recorded which). These receptors originate from a man aged 18 to 35 who had mild COVID-19 (a few samples of this study predate the infection). Cell type and time point are not known.

This clonotype was picked up many times. The chain links TRBV4-1 to TRBJ2-3; perhaps TRBD1 as D (5 bases). Germline V lookup: CDR1 MGHRA, CDR2 YSYEKL. Trimming took 5 bases from V and 3 from J, leaving 12 bases between them. The CDR3 covers 14 residues. The CDR3 region is CASSTADSTDTQYF. The CDR3 nucleotides read TGCGCCAGCAGCACAGCCGACAGTACAGATACGCAGTATTTT.

This clonotype was detected many times. This chain connects TRBV6-5 to TRBJ2-7; 7 bases map to TRBD1. V shed 2 bases and J 5 bases; nucleotides not matched to a gene: 6. CDR1 and CDR2 from the germline V gene are MNHEY and SVGAGI. This CDR3 region has 14 residues. In DNA, the CDR3 is TGTGCCAGCAGTTACACAGGGGTCGGTCACGAGCAGTACTTC. Translating it yields CASSYTGVGHEQYF.

This clonotype showed up many times. The chain is built from TRBV7-2 and TRBJ2-3; 7 bases are a match to TRBD2. The CDR3 sequence is 14 residues long. J lost 4 bases, V lost 5 bases, and 6 bases had no gene match. Germline V gives CDR1 SGHTA, CDR2 FQGNSA. The CDR3 loop is CASSRAGPPDTQYF. The CDR3 DNA sequence: TGTGCCAGCAGCCGAGCGGGGCCCCCAGATACGCAGTATTTT.

CDR3 residues: CASSLQSYNEQFF. The CDR3 DNA sequence: TGTGCCAGCTCACTACAATCCTACAATGAGCAGTTCTTC. V is TRBV18 and J is TRBJ2-1; D is uncertain. CDR1 is KGHSH, CDR2 LQKENI, per germline. V lost 4 bases and J lost 1, with 5 bases in between. There are 13 residues in the CDR3.

This clonotype has a count of ten or more. The chain carries TRBV7-2 and TRBJ2-5, with 7 bases that match TRBD1. Per the germline V gene, CDR1 is SGHTA and CDR2 is FQGNSA. CDR3 size: 14 residues. V trimming: 6 bases; J trimming: 0 bases; junction bases outside the gene matches: 4. Here the CDR3 DNA reads TGTGCCAGCAGGAGGGACAGCAACCAAGAGACCCAGTACTTC. Amino acid sequence: CASRRDSNQETQYF.

This rearrangement joins TRBV18 to TRBJ1-1, with D perhaps matching TRBD1 (6 bases). The CDR3 runs to 16 residues. CDR1 is KGHSH and CDR2 is LQKENI in the germline V gene. Trimming removed 6 bases at V and 2 bases at J, with 19 bases between. The CDR3 DNA is TGTGCCAGCTCCCCGAACCGGGGGCTTACAAACACTGAAGCTTTCTTT. Residues: CASSPNRGLTNTEAFF.

This clonotype appeared a few times. The rearrangement uses TRBV15 and TRBJ2-5; the match to TRBD1 covers 8 bases. The J segment lost 5 bases and the V segment lost 3 bases, leaving 8 bases of the junction unmatched. The CDR3 spans 15 residues. Germline lookup yields CDR1 LNHNV and CDR2 YYDKDF (reference sequence). The CDR3 bases are TGTGCCACCAGCAGGGGTTGGACAGGGATGGAGACCCAGTACTTC. Translation gives CATSRGWTGMETQYF. Supplemented by reference TRBV15 and TRBJ2-5, the full variable domain reads DAMVIQNPRYQVTQFGKPVTLSCSQTLNHNVMYWYQQKSSQAPKLLFHYYDKDFNNEADTPDNFQSRRPNTSFCFLDIRSPGLGDTAMYLCATSRGWTGMETQYFGPGTRLLVL.

This clonotype was picked up many times. The chain combines TRBV20-1 with TRBJ1-1; D might be TRBD1 (5 bases). V was shortened by 0 bases and J by 1 base, with 15 bases between the two germline ends. This CDR3 contains 16 residues. Germline V gene data show CDR1 as DFQATT and CDR2 as SNEGSKA (reference sequence). For the CDR3, the DNA is TGCAGTGCTAGAGATGATAAAAGGGGATGGAACACTGAAGCTTTCTTT. Translating gives CSARDDKRGWNTEAFF.

This clonotype has only a few counts. The chain recombines TRBV5-4 with TRBJ2-1, with TRBD2 matching over 11 bases. The junction had 3 bases not matched to a gene; V was cut back by 4 bases and J by 6 bases. The CDR3 is made up of 14 amino acids. Germline-derived CDR1 and CDR2 are SGHNT and YYREEE (reference sequence). The CDR3 loop reads CASSLSGGVNEQFF. The CDR3 region has the DNA TGTGCCAGCAGCCTTAGCGGGGGGGTCAATGAGCAGTTCTTC.

This chain uses TRBV7-2 with TRBJ2-7; D possibly matches TRBD1 or TRBD2 (5 bases each). The germline gives CDR1 SGHTA, CDR2 FQGNSA. V lost 1 base and J lost 3, with 13 bases in between. This CDR3 is built from 15 residues. In nucleotides, the CDR3 is TGTGCCAGCAGCTTAGGAGGGGAGCAAGGCTACGAGCAGTACTTC. Its protein is CASSLGGEQGYEQYF.

This clonotype has at least ten counts. The gene calls are TRBV7-2 and TRBJ2-2, with D perhaps TRBD1 or TRBD2 (6 bases each). Trimming stripped 4 bases from V and 7 bases from J, with 16 bases between. Germline CDR1 is SGHTA and CDR2 is FQGNSA. This CDR3 is 15 amino acids long. This CDR3 is CASSSQGRINGELFF. The CDR3 DNA is TGTGCCAGCAGCTCGCAGGGGAGGATAAACGGGGAGCTGTTTTTT.

At least ten counts were recorded for this clonotype. V usage is TRBV5-1 and J usage is TRBJ1-5, with a possible D match to TRBD1 (5 bases). Germline V gives CDR1 SGHRS, CDR2 YFSETQ. The CDR3 spans 15 residues. V lost 1 base and J lost 6, with 14 bases in between. The CDR3 here is CASSLLGTKGQPQHF. The DNA of the CDR3 is TGCGCCAGCAGCTTGCTCGGGACCAAGGGTCAGCCCCAGCATTTT.

This sequence joins TRBV3-1 and TRBJ1-1, with D perhaps matching TRBD1 (6 bases). Germline values: CDR1 LGHDT, CDR2 YNNKEL (reference sequence). The CDR3 covers 14 residues. The V end was cut by 2 bases, the J end by 1 base, with 8 bases between. CDR3 residues: CASSQPGENTEAFF. CDR3 bases: TGTGCCAGCAGCCAACCAGGGGAGAACACTGAAGCTTTCTTT.